This TCR beta chain was recorded in a study of blood T cell repertoires in COVID-19. CDR1 and CDR2 from the germline V gene are DFQATT and SNEGSKA (reference sequence). The CDR3 contains 13 residues. J lost 8 bases, V lost 3 bases, and 7 bases had no gene match. Here immunoSEQ multiplex PCR was the method, and the copy in TCRdb shows in-frame clones only, minus some. The sample records approximately 200,000 clones, roughly 86% being singletons. This clonotype originated in a woman in her fifties or sixties with acute or convalescent COVID-19. Sequencing was carried out using peripheral blood. The rearrangement uses TRBV20-1 and TRBJ1-2; the match to TRBD1 covers 9 bases. The CDR3 coding sequence is TGCAGTGCTAGTACACAGGGGGCGCGGGGCTACACCTTC. This encodes CSASTQGARGYTF.